This T cell receptor (beta chain) stems from a study of control samples from healthy donors and cancer patients. The repertoire was sequenced with immunoSEQ multiplex PCR; TCRdb's copy has only in-frame clones and lacks some. The sample records 60,000 to 100,000 clones, around 91% being singletons. The V gene's germline CDR1 is ENHRY and CDR2 SYGVKD. The CDR3 has 11 amino acids. V trimming: 7 bases; J trimming: 7 bases; junction bases outside the gene matches: 2. The clonotype was recovered from a man in his forties or fifties in good health. The chain combines TRBV10-3 with TRBJ1-1; 8 positions agree with TRBD1. Sequencing was performed on blood. The CDR3 DNA reads as TGTGCCATCACACAGGGGGGTGAAGCTTTCTTT. Its translation: CAITQGGEAFF.